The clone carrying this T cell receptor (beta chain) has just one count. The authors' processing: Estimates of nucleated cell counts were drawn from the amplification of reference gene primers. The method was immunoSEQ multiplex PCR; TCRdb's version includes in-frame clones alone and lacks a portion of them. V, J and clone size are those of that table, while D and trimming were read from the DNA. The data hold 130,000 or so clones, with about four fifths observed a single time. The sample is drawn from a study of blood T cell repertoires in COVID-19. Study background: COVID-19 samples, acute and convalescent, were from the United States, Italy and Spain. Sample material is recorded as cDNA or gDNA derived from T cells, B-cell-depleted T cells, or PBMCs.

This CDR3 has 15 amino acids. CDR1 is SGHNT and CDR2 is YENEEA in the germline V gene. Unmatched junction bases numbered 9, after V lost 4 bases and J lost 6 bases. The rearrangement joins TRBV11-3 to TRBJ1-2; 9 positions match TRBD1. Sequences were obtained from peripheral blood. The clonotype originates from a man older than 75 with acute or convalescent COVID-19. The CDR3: CASSSDHTGGNGYTF. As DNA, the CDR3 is TGTGCCAGCAGCTCGGACCATACAGGGGGCAATGGCTACACCTTC.